This T cell receptor beta chain derives from a study of tumor-infiltrating lymphocytes in primary liver carcinoma (dated by TCRdb to about 2017). Regarding the research as a whole: Of the five patients (three men and two women, aged 30 to 69 years), four had hepatocellular carcinoma and one had combined HCC and intrahepatic cholangiocarcinoma. The five patients had tumors staged T1-T3 N0M0, with maximum diameters ranging from about 4.2 to 10 cm. Roughly 3.5 to 7.13 million productive TCRbeta reads were obtained per sample, and no significant difference in read depth was found between tissue types. The study combined TCRbeta repertoire sequencing, expression microarrays and whole-exome sequencing across five regions of each liver tumor, with adjacent normal tissue and blood. A total of approximately 35 specimens from 5 patients underwent TCRbeta repertoire sequencing, comprising around 25 tumor regions, 5 adjacent noncancerous liver tissues and 5 peripheral blood samples. To link TCRbeta repertoire diversity to the local molecular phenotype, the 25 tumor region samples were profiled with Agilent mRNA microarrays. High reproducibility was observed for the technical replicate repertoires, with mean shared-clone rates approximately 0.9 and correlation coefficients above 0.95. Study-wide findings and limitations: Pairs of tumor regions showed greater repertoire overlap (mean roughly 36%) than tumor-adjacent pairs (roughly 17%) or tumor-blood pairs (about 14%), which is consistent with antigen-driven expansion. Because sequencing covered only the TCR beta chain and unpaired alpha chains were not captured, true repertoire diversity is likely underestimated. Compared with blood, tumors had a significantly larger share of the repertoire taken up by the top 250 clones (p = 0.039). Bulk unsorted samples precluded comparing CD4+ and CD8+ T cell repertoires. Only a few patients were included in the study, and the authors note that the findings should be validated in a larger study. Only about 8-24% of top clones were present in all five regions of a tumor, suggesting spatial heterogeneity of tumor-infiltrating T cells.

Without any cell sorting, total RNA and DNA were co-extracted from approximately 22-30 mg of bulk tissue using the AllPrep DNA/RNA mini kit. Surgical resection was performed in China between late 2015 and early 2016 on about 5 patients with histopathologically diagnosed primary liver carcinoma. At the time of sampling, the patients had chronic HBV infection and had not received any treatment. Each tumor was sampled at five spatially separated regions: the superior, inferior, left-lateral and right-lateral poles and the tumor centre. According to histology, viable tumor cells made up more than 75% of every tumor sample. Fresh tumor and adjacent tissue pieces were bisected; one half was stored in RNAlater at -80°C, the other sent for histology. For this clonotype: Its target antigen remains unknown. A much larger clone lies one base from this, so it may be a read error.

Trimming at the junction amounts to 8 bases on V and 0 bases on J, and the germline ends lie 14 bases apart. The germline V gene provides CDR1 LGHNA and CDR2 YSLEER. From the cysteine up to the phenylalanine, the CDR3 has a length of 15 residues. Only the CDR3 region is kept as DNA, spanning 45 bases read in frame from base 1. Using a constant-region primer and ProtoScript II reverse transcriptase, TCRbeta-specific cDNA was reverse-transcribed from 500 to 650 ng total RNA. Construction of the TCRbeta libraries relied on three nested rounds of multiplex PCR, following a slightly modified ARM-PCR procedure. Multiplex TRBV1-TRBV30 forward primers and a Cbeta reverse primer were used in the first two PCR rounds, each of which was run for around 10 cycles. Sample barcodes and Illumina adapters were attached in a final 25-cycle PCR using Deep VentR polymerase. Before sequencing, amplicons between 200 and 500 bp were purified from gel using a QIAquick gel extraction kit. TCRbeta amplicons were sequenced on an Illumina HiSeq 2500 with 250-bp paired-end reads. The authors processed their data as follows. Trimmomatic v0.33 was used to quality-trim the reads, and FLASH v1.2.11 was used to merge paired reads so that full CDR3 sequences could be recovered. MiGEC v1.2.1b assigned V, D and J germline segments to the rearranged TCRbeta sequences. Clonotype statistics and Shannon-Wiener diversity indices were calculated with VDJtools v1.0.0. Except for diversity analysis, only the 250 most abundant clonotypes of each sample were used in subsequent analyses to reduce sampling bias. Using fastp trimming at Q25 and MiXCR clonotype assembly, TCRdb reanalyzed the public sequencing data and kept in-frame beta chains. Rows are combined by CDR3 protein, so each entry shows the most common genes and DNA. TCRdb's processing, not the authors' own work, is the source of the V and J calls. The sample data list tens of thousands of distinct CDR3 sequences, and roughly 80% of these were observed just once. The ten largest clonotypes hold almost 40% of the sample.

The receptor chain draws on TRBV4-3 and TRBJ2-1; perhaps TRBD2 is the D gene, with 5 bases matching. Specimen: liver tumor tissue from sampling region 4. Taken with the paper, the label for cell subset or site translates to: tumor region T4, right-lateral pole. The clonotype originates from a woman aged 25 to 39 with primary liver carcinoma and hepatitis B virus infection. At the DNA level, the sequence is TGCGCCAGCCAAGATTCGGGAAGCTCCTACAATGAGCAGTTCTTC. Translation gives CASQDSGSSYNEQFF.